Listed below are T cell receptor beta chains from one sample, sequenced in a study of blood T cell repertoires in COVID-19. Using immunoSEQ multiplex PCR, the repertoire was profiled, and TCRdb retains in-frame clones only, with some absent. The table includes 130,000 to 150,000 clones, 80% detected once. The sample comprised peripheral blood. The receptors shown here come from a man in his 60s with active or convalescent COVID-19. The CDR3 runs from the conserved cysteine through the conserved F or W. D genes are given only for firm matches. Clone size appears in some rows only: once, few, many, or a class for an expanded clone.

clone_size	v_call	d_call	j_call	cdr3_nt	cdr3_aa
NA	TRBV6-2/TRBV6-3	TRBD1	TRBJ1-1	TGTGCCAGCAGTAAACCCCTGACAGGGGCTGGGCTGAACACTGAAGCTTTCTTT	CASSKPLTGAGLNTEAFF
NA	TRBV29-1	TRBD1	TRBJ1-2	TGCAGCGTTGAGGGGACAGGCTACTATGGCTACACCTTC	CSVEGTGYYGYTF
NA	TRBV7-2	NA	TRBJ1-1	TGTGCCAGCAGCTTACAGGCCGTGCCCACTGAAGCTTTCTTT	CASSLQAVPTEAFF
NA	TRBV7-9	TRBD1	TRBJ1-2	TGTGCCAGCAGCCCCGGACAGGGGGATGGCTACACCTTC	CASSPGQGDGYTF
NA	TRBV27	NA	TRBJ2-7	TGTGCCAGCAGCCCGAGGACTGACGAGCAGTACTTC	CASSPRTDEQYF
NA	TRBV28	NA	TRBJ1-5	TGTGCCAGCGAGGGACCTCTGGGGACTGTTAGCAATCAGCCCCAGCATTTT	CASEGPLGTVSNQPQHF
NA	TRBV29-1	TRBD2	TRBJ2-3	TGCAGCGTAGCCCAGTCCCCCACGTCATGGGGGGGATTCACAGATACGCAGTATTTT	CSVAQSPTSWGGFTDTQYF
NA	TRBV7-9	TRBD1	TRBJ2-1	TGTGCCAGCAGCCCCCCGACAGGGGACTCCTACAATGAGCAGTTCTTC	CASSPPTGDSYNEQFF
NA	TRBV19	TRBD1	TRBJ1-4	TGTGCCAGTACCATCGGACAGGGTGAAGAAAAACTGTTTTTT	CASTIGQGEEKLFF
NA	TRBV27	TRBD1	TRBJ1-2	TGTGCCAGCCGAGACAGGGGGCGGACGGAAGGCTACACCTTC	CASRDRGRTEGYTF
NA	TRBV28	TRBD1	TRBJ1-2	TGTGCCAGCAGTACCGGGACAGGGACCTATGGCTACACCTTC	CASSTGTGTYGYTF
NA	TRBV6-2/TRBV6-3	TRBD1	TRBJ1-5	TGTGCCAGCAGTTACCCCAGGGGGCTTAGCAATCAGCCCCAGCATTTT	CASSYPRGLSNQPQHF
NA	TRBV2	TRBD2	TRBJ2-3	TGTGCCAGCAAGCTAGCGGGAGGGCCCACAGATACGCAGTATTTT	CASKLAGGPTDTQYF
few	TRBV2	TRBD1	TRBJ1-3	TGTGCCAGCATTTCAGGGGGGATTGCCGGAAACACCATATATTTT	CASISGGIAGNTIYF
few	TRBV12-3/TRBV12-4	TRBD1	TRBJ1-5	TGTGCCAGCAGCCCGGACAGGGACCAGCCCCAGCATTTT	CASSPDRDQPQHF
NA	TRBV3-1/TRBV3-2	TRBD1	TRBJ1-2	TGTGCCAGCAGCCCGCGACAGGGCGATGGCTACACCTTC	CASSPRQGDGYTF
NA	TRBV15	NA	TRBJ1-4	TGTGCCACCAGCAGAGACGGGAACAAGGGGGATGAAAAACTGTTTTTT	CATSRDGNKGDEKLFF
NA	TRBV19	NA	TRBJ1-2	TGTGCCAGTTCCGCAGGACTTTACTATGGCTACACCTTC	CASSAGLYYGYTF
NA	TRBV27	TRBD2	TRBJ2-1	TGTGCCAGCAGTTTAATCGGTTTCGGGAGGGTGTACAATGAGCAGTTCTTC	CASSLIGFGRVYNEQFF
few	TRBV3-1/TRBV3-2	NA	TRBJ1-1	TGTGCCAGCAGTTCCCACGGGGGTGCGATGGCTGAAGCTTTCTTT	CASSSHGGAMAEAFF
NA	TRBV6-2/TRBV6-3	NA	TRBJ2-7	TGTGCCAGCAGTTACTCGGGACTCCCATCTCAACTCTCCTACGAGCAGTACTTC	CASSYSGLPSQLSYEQYF
NA	TRBV3-1/TRBV3-2	NA	TRBJ1-2	TGTGCCAGCAGCCAGCGCGTCGATGGCTACACCTTC	CASSQRVDGYTF
NA	TRBV24-1	NA	TRBJ1-5	TGTGCCACCAGTGATTCTGGGACTCCTAGCAATCAGCCCCAGCATTTT	CATSDSGTPSNQPQHF
once	TRBV24-1	TRBD2	TRBJ2-2	TGTGCCACCAGTGATCCCAGCGGGACCCCGGTGAGACTGTTTTTT	CATSDPSGTPVRLFF
NA	TRBV15	TRBD1	TRBJ1-1	TGTGCCTCCGGGACAGAGAACACTGAAGCTTTCTTT	CASGTENTEAFF
few	TRBV27	NA	TRBJ2-7	TGTGCCAGCACACCCCCGGGGAAACCCTACGAGCAGTACTTC	CASTPPGKPYEQYF
NA	TRBV6-5	NA	TRBJ1-2	TGTGCCAGCAGTATAACAGGATTAACACCCAATGGCTACACCTTC	CASSITGLTPNGYTF
NA	TRBV5-1	NA	TRBJ1-1	TGCGCCAGCAGCTTGAGCAGGGGGAACACTGAAGCTTTCTTT	CASSLSRGNTEAFF
NA	TRBV2	NA	TRBJ2-2	TGTGCCAGCAGTGAAGCTAGCGGATTCACCGGGGAGCTGTTTTTT	CASSEASGFTGELFF
once	TRBV27	NA	TRBJ1-5	TGTGCCGGGGCTTGTTTTATTAAGCCCCAGCATTTT	CAGACFIKPQHF
NA	TRBV5-4	TRBD2	TRBJ2-1	TGTGCCAGCATGCCAGGGACTAGCAAATACAATGAGCAGTTCTTC	CASMPGTSKYNEQFF